The 25 T cell receptor beta chains listed next were all sequenced from one sample in a study of CD8 T cells in ankylosing spondylitis. Using its own MiXCR run on the 5' RACE reads, TCRdb lists one record per CDR3 protein. Among 300,000 to 350,000 distinct CDR3 sequences listed, around 21% were seen once. The sequenced sample consisted of blood, either unsorted or a sorted T cell fraction (not recorded which). The receptors here all came from a female donor with ankylosing spondylitis or in good health (not recorded which).

This clonotype was counted between two and nine times. This chain joins TRBV7-8 and TRBJ1-4, with no clear D. This CDR3 is built from 13 residues. V dropped 5 bases and J dropped 7 bases, with 11 bases sitting between them. Germline lookup yields CDR1 SGHVS and CDR2 FQNEAQ. This chain's CDR3 is CASSQNPGEKLFF. CDR3 coding DNA: TGTGCCAGCAGCCAAAATCCGGGTGAAAAACTGTTTTTT.

The chain couples TRBV5-1 to TRBJ1-2; TRBD1 might be the D (6 bases). The CDR3 loop spans 14 amino acids. V was trimmed by 4 bases and J by 8 bases, leaving 18 bases between them. CDR1 is SGHRS and CDR2 is YFSETQ in the germline V gene. The CDR3 loop reads CASSQDQGGGGYTF. For the CDR3, the DNA is TGCGCCAGCAGCCAGGACCAAGGAGGGGGAGGCTACACCTTC.

This clonotype appeared a few times. The chain joins TRBV20-1 to TRBJ2-2, with TRBD1 as a possible D gene (7 bases). The CDR3 length is 14 residues. Germline lookup yields CDR1 DFQATT and CDR2 SNEGSKA (reference sequence). V dropped 6 bases and J dropped 7 bases, with 18 bases sitting between them. The CDR3 nucleotides are TGCAGTGCCCCCCAGCGGGCAGGGGGCGGGGAGCTGTTTTTT. Protein: CSAPQRAGGGELFF.

This clonotype was counted a few times. V and J are TRBV6-5 and TRBJ1-5; the match to TRBD1 covers 8 bases. This CDR3 contains 16 residues. In germline, CDR1 is MNHEY, CDR2 SVGAGI. Trimming at V came to 4 bases and at J to 7 bases, leaving 12 bases not matched to a gene. The CDR3 protein is CASSFASGGRGQPQHF. The CDR3, as DNA: TGTGCCAGCAGTTTTGCCTCAGGGGGCAGAGGCCAGCCCCAGCATTTT.

The chain links TRBV5-6 to TRBJ1-3; possibly TRBD1 for D (5 bases). V was trimmed by 4 bases and J by 9 bases, leaving 14 bases between them. The CDR3 runs 13 residues. Germline V gene lookup returns CDR1 SGHDT and CDR2 YYEEEE. The CDR3: CASSPTDPGTIYF. The CDR3 coding sequence is TGTGCCAGCAGCCCGACAGATCCAGGCACCATATATTTT.

The chain uses TRBV5-6 and TRBJ2-7, with D maybe TRBD2 (6 bases). Germline CDR1 reads SGHDT; CDR2 reads YYEEEE. The CDR3 totals 16 residues. Trimming removed 0 bases from V and 3 bases from J, with 16 bases in between. CDR3 bases: TGTGCCAGCAGCTTGGGGTATACGGGACTGAGCTACGAGCAGTACTTC. Protein product: CASSLGYTGLSYEQYF.

This clonotype was counted only a few times. This chain connects TRBV28 to TRBJ2-1; 8 bases line up with TRBD1. The CDR3 consists of 14 residues. The J segment lost 9 bases and the V segment lost 4 bases, leaving 8 bases of the junction unmatched. Looked up from germline, CDR1 is MDHEN and CDR2 is SYDVKM. The CDR3 region is CASSSLGQAREQFF. The CDR3 DNA reads as TGTGCCAGCAGTTCCCTGGGACAGGCGCGTGAGCAGTTCTTC.

This clonotype was detected many times. V and J are TRBV20-1 and TRBJ2-1; TRBD2 matches at 13 bases. Germline assignment: CDR1 DFQATT and CDR2 SNEGSKA (reference sequence). The CDR3 spans 16 residues. The ends lost 3 bases at V and 7 bases at J; junction bases unmatched: 9. Here the CDR3 DNA reads TGCAGTGCTAGGGGAACTAGCGGGAGGGCCAAAAATGAGCAGTTCTTC. Protein: CSARGTSGRAKNEQFF.

The gene calls are TRBV11-2 and TRBJ2-1; D gene unclear. This CDR3 comprises 13 residues. Germline V gene lookup returns CDR1 SGHAT and CDR2 FQNNGV. The ends were cut back, 6 bases at V and 5 bases at J, with 11 bases in the middle. CDR3 DNA sequence: TGTGCCAGCAGTCCCACGGCGAACAATGAGCAGTTCTTC. It is translated as CASSPTANNEQFF.

The chain recombines TRBV4-2 with TRBJ2-5, with D possibly TRBD2 on 6 matching bases. This CDR3 comprises 19 residues. Trimming removed 0 bases from V and 2 bases from J, with 22 bases in between. Germline V gene sequence: CDR1 LGHNA, CDR2 YNFKEQ. The CDR3 DNA reads TGTGCCAGCAGCCAAGAGGGTCTAGCGATGGAGGGCAATCAAGAGACCCAGTACTTC. It is translated as CASSQEGLAMEGNQETQYF.

This clonotype showed up just a few times. The chain joins TRBV25-1 to TRBJ1-1; TRBD1 matches at 8 bases. V was clipped by 7 bases and J by 3 bases; unmatched bases: 7. CDR3 length equals 14 residues. Germline V gives CDR1 MGHDK, CDR2 SYGVNS. CDR3 residues: CASISGQGHTEAFF. CDR3 DNA: TGTGCCAGCATCTCAGGACAGGGACACACTGAAGCTTTCTTT. The full variable domain, rest sourced from reference TRBV25-1 and TRBJ1-1, is EADIYQTPRYLVIGTGKKITLECSQTMGHDKMYWYQQDPGMELHLIHYSYGVNSTEKGDLSSESTVSRIRTEHFPLTLESARPSHTSQYLCASISGQGHTEAFFGQGTRLTVV.

Of note for this clonotype: A much larger clone differs from this one at a single base, so this may be a read error. This chain joins TRBV2 and TRBJ2-7; possibly TRBD2 for D (6 bases). Germline V CDR1 and CDR2: SNHLY, FYNNEI. The CDR3 loop spans 12 amino acids. The DNA of the CDR3 is TGTTCCAGCAGTGAATATAGGGGAGGTCGGTACTTC. Protein product: CSSSEYRGGRYF. Based on the CDR3 plus reference TRBV2 and TRBJ2-7, the full variable domain is EPEVTQTPSHQVTQMGQEVILRCVPISNHLYFYWYRQILGQKVEFLVSFYNNEISEKSEIFDDQFSVERPDGSNFTLKIRSTKLEDSAMYFCSSSEYRGGRYFGPGTRLTVT.

The chain employs TRBV10-2 and TRBJ1-6, with D tentatively TRBD1 (6 bases). V shed 7 bases and J shed 7 bases, with 17 bases lying between them. CDR3 length equals 15 residues. Germline V gives CDR1 WSHSY, CDR2 SAAADI. The CDR3: CASMGGGLTNSPLHF. CDR3 coding DNA: TGCGCCAGCATGGGAGGGGGACTAACCAATTCACCCCTCCACTTT.

This clonotype was counted at least ten times. The chain is built from TRBV6-5 and TRBJ1-2; D is unclear. This CDR3 region has 15 residues. Germline values: CDR1 MNHEY, CDR2 SVGAGI. Trimming stripped 0 bases from V and 7 bases from J, with 15 bases between. The CDR3 region is CASSYSTGGKGGYTF. As DNA, the CDR3 is TGTGCCAGCAGTTACTCCACCGGCGGCAAAGGTGGCTACACCTTC.

This clonotype has a single count. The chain couples TRBV7-8 to TRBJ1-5; D might be TRBD1 (5 bases). The CDR3 extends over 17 amino acids. V was shortened by 2 bases and J by 7 bases, with 21 bases between the two germline ends. Per the germline V gene, CDR1 is SGHVS and CDR2 is FQNEAQ. CDR3 protein: CASSLLRTPTSRQPQHF. CDR3 in DNA: TGTGCCAGCAGCTTACTGAGGACACCAACCTCGCGGCAGCCCCAGCATTTT.

This clonotype showed up just a few times. The chain couples TRBV5-1 to TRBJ2-5; 12 bases are a match to TRBD1. The CDR3 runs to 15 residues. CDR1 and CDR2 (germline): SGHRS, YFSETQ. Germline trimming cut 8 bases from V and 5 bases from J; bases unmatched to any gene: 10. Here the CDR3 reads CASHPGQGAWETQYF. The CDR3 DNA reads TGCGCCAGTCACCCGGGACAGGGGGCGTGGGAGACCCAGTACTTC.

This clonotype has at least ten counts. The chain uses TRBV5-6 and TRBJ2-2; D ambiguous. The CDR3 consists of 11 residues. Germline assignment: CDR1 SGHDT and CDR2 YYEEEE. With 6 bases removed from V and 3 bases from J, the gap between germline ends came to 3 bases. DNA for the CDR3: TGTGCCAGCACCTACACCGGGGAGCTGTTTTTT. It yields the protein CASTYTGELFF.

This clonotype was detected once. This chain connects TRBV11-2 to TRBJ2-1; 8 bases are a match to TRBD2. The CDR3 spans 16 residues. The germline gives CDR1 SGHAT, CDR2 FQNNGV. Unmatched junction bases numbered 15, after V lost 5 bases and J lost 9 bases. The CDR3 sequence: CASSLVPGRAVSEQFF. Written as DNA, the CDR3 is TGTGCCAGCAGCCTGGTACCCGGGAGGGCAGTGAGTGAGCAGTTCTTC.

V usage is TRBV7-2 and J usage is TRBJ2-7; 9 bases agree with TRBD2. CDR1 is SGHTA and CDR2 is FQGNSA in the germline V gene. V was pared by 1 base and J by 2 bases, with 9 bases of the junction left unmatched. The CDR3 loop spans 17 amino acids. The CDR3: CASSLGLWTSDTYEQYF. The CDR3, as DNA: TGTGCCAGCAGCTTAGGACTTTGGACTAGCGACACCTACGAGCAGTACTTC.

This clonotype was picked up many times. The V gene is TRBV29-1, the J gene TRBJ1-4; D ambiguous. The V end lost 4 bases, the J end lost 8 bases, and 5 bases lay between the germline ends. Germline V lookup: CDR1 SQVTM, CDR2 ANQGSEA. The CDR3 has 10 amino acids. In DNA, the CDR3 is TGCAGCGTTGGGCAGGAAAAACTGTTTTTT. Amino acids: CSVGQEKLFF.

This rearrangement joins TRBV20-1 to TRBJ2-3; D ambiguous. In germline, CDR1 is DFQATT, CDR2 SNEGSKA (reference sequence). Deletions cut 0 bases from V and 1 base from J, with 17 bases between. The CDR3 is made up of 17 amino acids. CDR3 in amino acids: CSARDSGPSAGTDTQYF. The CDR3 bases are TGCAGTGCTAGAGATAGTGGGCCCTCGGCGGGCACAGATACGCAGTATTTT.

This clonotype showed up just a few times. The junction does not match germline at one end; this may be a read error. The rearrangement uses TRBV7-2 and TRBJ1-2; 7 bases are a match to TRBD1. CDR1 and CDR2 (germline): SGHTA, FQGNSA. The CDR3 loop spans 14 amino acids. The CDR3: CASSLAGQFYGYTF. The DNA for the CDR3 is TGTGCCAGCAGTTTAGCGGGACAGTTCTATGGCTACACCTTC. The full variable domain, rest sourced from reference TRBV7-2 and TRBJ1-2, is GAGVSQSPSNKVTEKGKDVELRCDPISGHTALYWYRQSLGQGLEFLIYFQGNSAPDKSGLPSDRFSAERTGGSVSTLTIQRTQQEDSAVYLCASSLAGQFYGYTFGSGTRLTVV.

J is TRBJ1-6 and V is TRBV5-6, with D unresolved. In germline, CDR1 is SGHDT, CDR2 YYEEEE. Trimming pared 1 base from V and 9 bases from J, leaving 8 bases between. The CDR3 is made up of 13 amino acids. Here the CDR3 reads CASSLWASSPLHF. The CDR3 DNA sequence: TGTGCCAGCAGCTTGTGGGCGAGTTCACCCCTCCACTTT.

This clonotype was seen a few times. The rearrangement joins TRBV9 to TRBJ1-4; D gene ambiguous. This CDR3 has 14 amino acids. The V end was cut by 4 bases, the J end by 0 bases, with 7 bases between. Germline CDR1 reads SGDLS; CDR2 reads YYNGEE. CDR3 region: CASSFGATNEKLFF. DNA of the CDR3: TGTGCCAGCAGCTTCGGCGCAACTAATGAAAAACTGTTTTTT.

The rearrangement links TRBV6-2 or TRBV6-3 to TRBJ2-2; 8 bases fit TRBD2. V lost 5 bases to trimming and J lost 5 bases; unmatched junction nucleotides: 16. CDR3 length: 18 amino acids. The germline CDR1 and CDR2 sequences are MNHEY and SVGEGT. The CDR3 DNA reads as TGTGCCAGCAGTCGCGGATCACTTGGACTAGCTGGGACCGGGGAGCTGTTTTTT. Translation: CASSRGSLGLAGTGELFF.